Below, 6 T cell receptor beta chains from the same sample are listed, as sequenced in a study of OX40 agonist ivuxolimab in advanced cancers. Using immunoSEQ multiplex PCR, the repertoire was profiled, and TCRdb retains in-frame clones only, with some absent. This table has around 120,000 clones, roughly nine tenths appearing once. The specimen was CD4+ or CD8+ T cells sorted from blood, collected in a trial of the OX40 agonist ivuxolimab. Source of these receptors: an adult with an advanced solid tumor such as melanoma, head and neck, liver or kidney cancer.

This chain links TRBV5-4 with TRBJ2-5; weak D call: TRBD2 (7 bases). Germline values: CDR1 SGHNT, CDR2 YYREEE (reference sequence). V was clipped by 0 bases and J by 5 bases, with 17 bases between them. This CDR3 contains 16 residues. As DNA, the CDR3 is TGTGCCAGCAGCTTGGCCAAGGGGGGGGTGTGGGAGACCCAGTACTTC. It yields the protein CASSLAKGGVWETQYF. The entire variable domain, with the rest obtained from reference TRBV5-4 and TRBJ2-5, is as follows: ETGVTQSPTHLIKTRGQQVTLRCSSQSGHNTVSWYQQALGQGPQFIFQYYREEENGRGNFPPRFSGLQFPNYSSELNVNALELDDSALYLCASSLAKGGVWETQYFGPGTRLLVL.

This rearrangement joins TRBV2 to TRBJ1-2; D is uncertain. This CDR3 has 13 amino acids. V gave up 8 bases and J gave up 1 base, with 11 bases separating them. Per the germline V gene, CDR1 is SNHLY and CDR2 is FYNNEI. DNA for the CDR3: TGTGCCAGCCGCGAAACAAGTAACTATGGCTACACCTTC. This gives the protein CASRETSNYGYTF.

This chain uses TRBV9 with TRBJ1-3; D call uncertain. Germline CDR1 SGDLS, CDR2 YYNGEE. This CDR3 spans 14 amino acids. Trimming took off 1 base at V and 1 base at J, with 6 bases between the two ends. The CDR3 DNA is TGTGCCAGCAGCGTAAGATCATCTGGAAACACCATATATTTT. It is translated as CASSVRSSGNTIYF.

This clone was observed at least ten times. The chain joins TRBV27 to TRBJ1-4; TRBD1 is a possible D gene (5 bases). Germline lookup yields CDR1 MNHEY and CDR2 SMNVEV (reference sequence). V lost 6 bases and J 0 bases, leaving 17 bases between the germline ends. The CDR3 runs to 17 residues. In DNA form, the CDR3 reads TGTGCCAGCAGCCCGGGGGGGAGCTTTTCAACTAATGAAAAACTGTTTTTT. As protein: CASSPGGSFSTNEKLFF.

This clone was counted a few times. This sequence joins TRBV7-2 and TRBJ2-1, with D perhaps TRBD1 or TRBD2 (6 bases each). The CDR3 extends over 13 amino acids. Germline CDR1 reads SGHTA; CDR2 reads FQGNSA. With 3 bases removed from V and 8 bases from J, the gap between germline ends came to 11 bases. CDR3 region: CASSLGAGYEQFF. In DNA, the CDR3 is TGTGCCAGCAGCTTGGGGGCGGGGTATGAGCAGTTCTTC.

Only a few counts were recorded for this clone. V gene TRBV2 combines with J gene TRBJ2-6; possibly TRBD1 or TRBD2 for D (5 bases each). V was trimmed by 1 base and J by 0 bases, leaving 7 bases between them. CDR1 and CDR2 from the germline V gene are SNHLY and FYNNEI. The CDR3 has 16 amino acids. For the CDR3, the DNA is TGTGCCAGCAGTGAAGGGGGACGCTCTGGGGCCAACGTCCTGACTTTC. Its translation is CASSEGGRSGANVLTF. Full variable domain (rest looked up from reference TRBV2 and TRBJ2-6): EPEVTQTPSHQVTQMGQEVILRCVPISNHLYFYWYRQILGQKVEFLVSFYNNEISEKSEIFDDQFSVERPDGSNFTLKIRSTKLEDSAMYFCASSEGGRSGANVLTFGAGSRLTVL.